This entry lists 21 T cell receptor beta chains sequenced from one sample in a study of early T cells in non-severe SARS-CoV-2 infection (dated by TCRdb to the early 2020s). The receptor library was made with 5' RACE. Sequenced on a NextSeq 500. TCRdb itself trimmed the public reads at Q25 with fastp, ran MiXCR and retained productive beta chains. Rows merge per CDR3 protein into single entries with the most common DNA and genes. For this sample there are around 70,000 distinct CDR3 sequences; roughly 16% appear just once. The ten largest clones add up to roughly 12% of the sample. Sequenced sample: whole blood. These receptors were obtained from an adult who was a healthcare worker with PCR-confirmed SARS-CoV-2 infection or an uninfected control (not recorded which).

This clonotype was detected a few times. The chain carries TRBV11-2 and TRBJ2-5; tentatively, D is TRBD1 (5 bases). This CDR3 has 15 amino acids. Germline CDR1 SGHAT, CDR2 FQNNGV. V shed 0 bases and J shed 7 bases, with 15 bases lying between them. The CDR3 coding sequence is TGTGCCAGCAGCTTAGATTTTTGGACAATCGGGACCCAGTACTTC. Translation gives CASSLDFWTIGTQYF.

The V call is TRBV11-3, the J call TRBJ1-1; D is perhaps TRBD1 (6 bases). V was pared by 8 bases and J by 8 bases, with 18 bases between. The CDR3 covers 13 residues. Germline CDR1 and CDR2: SGHNT and YENEEA. The CDR3 coding sequence is TGTGCCAGCGCTTACTCCCCAGGGGCCGAAGCTTTCTTT. Amino acids: CASAYSPGAEAFF. Combining the CDR3 with reference TRBV11-3 and TRBJ1-1 gives the whole variable domain EAGVVQSPRYKIIEKKQPVAFWCNPISGHNTLYWYLQNLGQGPELLIRYENEEAVDDSQLPKDRFSAERLKGVDSTLKIQPAELGDSAVYLCASAYSPGAEAFFGQGTRLTVV.

This chain uses TRBV7-6 with TRBJ2-1; D possibly corresponds to TRBD2 (6 bases). V was shortened by 1 base and J by 4 bases, with 8 bases between the two germline ends. The CDR3 loop spans 14 amino acids. Germline V gives CDR1 SGHVS, CDR2 FNYEAQ. The CDR3 sequence: CASSLEAGYNEQFF. For the CDR3, the DNA is TGTGCCAGCAGCTTAGAGGCGGGGTACAATGAGCAGTTCTTC.

This clonotype was seen only a few times. The V and J genes are TRBV5-1 and TRBJ1-4, with 9 bases identical to TRBD1. V trimming: 4 bases; J trimming: 7 bases; junction bases outside the gene matches: 5. The CDR3 is 14 residues long. The germline gives CDR1 SGHRS, CDR2 YFSETQ. The CDR3 region has the DNA TGCGCCAGCAGCGAAGGGACAGGGTTTGAAAAACTGTTTTTT. It specifies CASSEGTGFEKLFF. The whole variable domain, filled in from reference TRBV5-1 and TRBJ1-4, reads KAGVTQTPRYLIKTRGQQVTLSCSPISGHRSVSWYQQTPGQGLQFLFEYFSETQRNKGNFPGRFSGRQFSNSRSEMNVSTLELGDSALYLCASSEGTGFEKLFFGSGTQLSVL.

This clonotype was seen a handful of times. CDR3 amino acids: CASSGLAEQREQFF. For the CDR3, the DNA is TGTGCCAGCAGCGGACTAGCGGAACAGCGTGAGCAGTTCTTC. The chain uses TRBV7-9 and TRBJ2-1; the match to TRBD2 covers 10 bases. CDR1 is SEHNR and CDR2 is FQNEAQ in the germline V gene (reference sequence). After removal of 5 bases from V and 9 bases from J, the junction contained 7 bases not matched to a gene. This CDR3 contains 14 residues.

This chain uses TRBV7-6 with TRBJ2-1; D may be TRBD2 (5 bases). Trimming took off 2 bases at V and 0 bases at J, with 8 bases between the two ends. CDR3 length: 15 amino acids. Germline V gene lookup returns CDR1 SGHVS and CDR2 FNYEAQ. The CDR3 DNA is TGTGCCAGCAGCTTACATGGGAGCTCCTACAATGAGCAGTTCTTC. Translated: CASSLHGSSYNEQFF.

This chain connects TRBV27 to TRBJ1-3; D gene uncertain. This CDR3 has 15 amino acids. Germline assignment: CDR1 MNHEY and CDR2 SMNVEV (reference sequence). The V gene lost 5 bases and the J gene lost 0 bases, with 11 bases spanning the gap. DNA for the CDR3: TGTGCCAGCAGTCCGGGCCTTCTCTCTGGAAACACCATATATTTT. This gives the protein CASSPGLLSGNTIYF.

This clonotype was found a few times. This chain connects TRBV24-1 to TRBJ2-1, with 14 bases matching TRBD2. Germline CDR1 is KGHDR and CDR2 is SFDVKD. The CDR3 length is 18 residues. V shed 3 bases and J 8 bases; nucleotides not matched to a gene: 11. The chain's CDR3 is CATSDRGTSGRFLDEQFF. DNA for the CDR3: TGTGCCACCAGTGATCGAGGGACTAGCGGGAGATTTCTCGATGAGCAGTTCTTC.

This clonotype was counted only a few times. The rearrangement links TRBV10-3 to TRBJ2-7, with TRBD1 identical over 8 bases. Trimming cost V 5 bases and J 7 bases; bases outside gene matches: 13. Germline V gene lookup returns CDR1 ENHRY and CDR2 SYGVKD. There are 15 residues in the CDR3. CDR3 in DNA: TGTGCCATCAGTTCGGCCGGGACAGGTTTCTGGGAGCAGTACTTC. It translates to CAISSAGTGFWEQYF.

This clonotype was observed a handful of times. The CDR3 is CSVRQSMNTEAFF. The DNA of the CDR3 is TGCAGCGTTCGACAGAGCATGAACACTGAAGCTTTCTTT. This chain connects TRBV29-1 to TRBJ1-1; TRBD1 might be the D (5 bases). The CDR3 runs 13 residues. V lost 5 bases, J lost 0 bases, and 10 bases lay in between. Germline V gene sequence: CDR1 SQVTM, CDR2 ANQGSEA.

This clonotype was picked up many times. The chain joins TRBV30 to TRBJ2-2; TRBD1 agrees at 9 bases. The V gene's germline CDR1 is GTSNPN and CDR2 SVGIG (reference sequence). This CDR3 region has 13 residues. J lost 2 bases, V lost 8 bases, and 3 bases had no gene match. CDR3 sequence reads: CAGQGYNTGELFF. In DNA, the CDR3 is TGTGCCGGACAGGGGTATAACACCGGGGAGCTGTTTTTT.

This clonotype occurred many times. This sequence joins TRBV6-1 and TRBJ1-5; D is unclear. Germline-derived CDR1 and CDR2 are MNHNS and SASEGT. V was pared by 4 bases and J by 5 bases, with 9 bases between. The CDR3 extends over 13 amino acids. CDR3 protein: CASSAGRDQPQHF. CDR3 coding DNA: TGTGCCAGCAGTGCGGGTCGGGATCAGCCCCAGCATTTT.

This clonotype was seen more than once but under ten times. CDR3 sequence (DNA): TGTGCCAGCAGTATTTACAACGGGCCCCTCCACTTT. Its protein is CASSIYNGPLHF. The chain uses TRBV28 and TRBJ1-6; D gene uncertain. The CDR3 is made up of 12 amino acids. Germline assignment: CDR1 MDHEN and CDR2 SYDVKM. V was pared by 5 bases and J by 13 bases, with 12 bases between.

This clonotype came up many times. The chain carries TRBV24-1 and TRBJ1-2; D gene unclear. This CDR3 region has 12 residues. Trimming stripped 4 bases from V and 3 bases from J, with 5 bases between. CDR1 and CDR2 (germline): KGHDR, SFDVKD. Here the CDR3 DNA reads TGTGCCACCAGTGACAGTGACTATGGCTACACCTTC. Residues: CATSDSDYGYTF.

V is TRBV7-2 and J is TRBJ1-5, with TRBD1 as a possible D gene (5 bases). From germline, CDR1 is SGHTA and CDR2 FQGNSA. Between the trimmed V and J ends, which lost 3 bases and 5 bases, there was a span of 17 bases. The CDR3 loop spans 16 amino acids. This CDR3 is CASSFNVGAGDQPQHF. The CDR3 DNA sequence: TGTGCCAGCAGCTTTAACGTCGGGGCCGGCGATCAGCCCCAGCATTTT.

The J gene is TRBJ2-1, the V gene TRBV10-3, with D maybe TRBD1 (5 bases). CDR3 length equals 16 residues. Germline values: CDR1 ENHRY, CDR2 SYGVKD. The germline V and J ends were trimmed by 3 bases and 4 bases, with 16 bases remaining between them. CDR3 region: CAISDPVRQRYNEQFF. CDR3 in DNA: TGTGCCATCAGTGACCCGGTCAGACAGCGATACAATGAGCAGTTCTTC.

This chain connects TRBV7-8 to TRBJ2-7, with D perhaps TRBD1 or TRBD2 (5 bases each). Trimming shortened V by 5 bases and J by 1 base, and 12 bases separated the two germline ends. In germline, CDR1 is SGHVS, CDR2 FQNEAQ. The CDR3 runs to 14 residues. Here the CDR3 reads CASSPRGRSYEQYF. The CDR3 DNA is TGTGCCAGCAGCCCCCGGGGACGGTCCTACGAGCAGTACTTC.

This clonotype showed up just a few times. The CDR3 nucleotides are TGTGCCAGCAGCCCTCACCCCCTCGGCAGGGCCTCTGGGGCCAACGTCCTGACTTTC. It codes for CASSPHPLGRASGANVLTF. V usage is TRBV7-9 and J usage is TRBJ2-6, with D possibly matching TRBD1 (5 bases). The CDR3 has 19 residues. The germline V gene has CDR1 SEHNR and CDR2 FQNEAQ (reference sequence). V dropped 5 bases and J dropped 0 bases, with 20 bases sitting between them.

This clonotype showed up just a few times. The V and J genes are TRBV19 and TRBJ2-5; possibly TRBD1 for D (6 bases). V dropped 5 bases and J dropped 4 bases, with 11 bases sitting between them. Germline V gene data show CDR1 as LNHDA and CDR2 as SQIVND (reference sequence). CDR3 length: 13 residues. CDR3 residues: CASSRAGVETQYF. CDR3 coding DNA: TGTGCCAGTAGTCGGGCAGGGGTAGAGACCCAGTACTTC. Supplemented by reference TRBV19 and TRBJ2-5, the full variable domain reads DGGITQSPKYLFRKEGQNVTLSCEQNLNHDAMYWYRQDPGQGLRLIYYSQIVNDFQKGDIAEGYSVSREKKESFPLTVTSAQKNPTAFYLCASSRAGVETQYFGPGTRLLVL.

This clonotype was observed a few times. The rearrangement joins TRBV5-1 to TRBJ2-1; D remains unclear. V dropped 1 base and J dropped 4 bases, with 0 bases sitting between them. The CDR3 loop spans 11 amino acids. Germline loops: CDR1 SGHRS, CDR2 YFSETQ. The CDR3 loop is CASSLYNEQFF. CDR3 coding DNA: TGCGCCAGCAGCTTGTACAATGAGCAGTTCTTC.

This clonotype has only a few counts. This chain links TRBV6-2 or TRBV6-3 with TRBJ2-7; maybe TRBD2 (6 bases). Trimming shortened V by 0 bases and J by 4 bases, and 13 bases separated the two germline ends. The CDR3 covers 15 residues. From germline, CDR1 is MNHEY and CDR2 SVGEGT. CDR3 residues: CASSYSSGSGYEQYF. For the CDR3, the DNA is TGTGCCAGCAGTTACTCGTCCGGGAGTGGGTACGAGCAGTACTTC.